What follows describes a single TCR beta chain. The assay was immunoSEQ multiplex PCR, and TCRdb's table has in-frame clones only and misses some. The top ten clones hold around 20% of a sample with about 94,000 clones, roughly 80% of them seen once. The sample comes from a study of blood T cell repertoires in COVID-19. As for the study in general: Specimens from acute and convalescent COVID-19 originated in the United States, Italy and Spain. Sources were T cells, B-cell-depleted T cells, or PBMCs; the material itself was cDNA or gDNA.

Germline V gives CDR1 MDHEN, CDR2 SYDVKM. This CDR3 has 15 residues. V lost 6 bases and J 1 base, leaving 13 bases between the germline ends. Sequenced material: peripheral blood. This TCR came from a human donor in a cohort sampled during active COVID-19. The chain employs TRBV28 and TRBJ1-3; D possibly corresponds to TRBD1 (5 bases). CDR3 amino acids: CASRPPRQSGNTIYF. The CDR3 DNA reads as TGTGCCAGCAGGCCCCCCCGACAGTCTGGAAACACCATATATTTT.